Here is one T cell receptor beta chain with its context. Antigen specificity is unknown. An end of the junction does not agree with germline; a read error may underlie this. TCRdb fed the reads into MiXCR, producing one record per CDR3 protein. This table holds 85,000 to 120,000 distinct CDR3 sequences, approximately 15% found once. Looked up from germline, CDR1 is KGHSH and CDR2 is LQKENI. This CDR3 is built from 18 residues. This sample is drawn from a study of T cell repertoires in cytomegalovirus infection. Study summary: Both CMV infection and a matching HLA type were indicated by public TCR beta signatures.

General study points: Accumulated public TCR beta family frequency recognized individuals carrying CMV together with the relevant HLA. Within the response measured ex vivo, HLA-C-restricted CMV-specific TCR beta clonotypes were dominant.

The V and J genes are TRBV18 and TRBJ2-4, with TRBD2 as a possible D gene (6 bases). This TCR came from a human donor in good health (CMV status not recorded). Some clones in this sample may be carry-over from other donors' samples. Sequences were obtained from PBMCs. The CDR3 reads CASSSAVGGGEAKNMQYF. The CDR3 nucleotides read TGTGCCAGCTCATCGGCGGTTGGTGGCGGGGAAGCCAAAAACATGCAGTACTTC.